This record looks at one T cell receptor beta chain sequence and its context. Its antigen remains unidentified. No patient escaped relapse after autologous stem cell transplantation, and brentuximab vedotin exposure varied. Best responses were complete response, partial response or progressive disease. The data are from a study of PD-1 blockade in classical Hodgkin lymphoma. Sequenced by immunoSEQ multiplex PCR; TCRdb stores in-frame clones only, minus some. The sample has 25,000 to 35,000 clones, roughly 70% seen once. Germline V gene sequence: CDR1 MGHRA, CDR2 YSYEKL. This CDR3 has 14 residues. Trimming stripped 0 bases from V and 0 bases from J, with 5 bases between. Study results and caveats: As was reported, newly diagnosed patients showed lower baseline TCR diversity than healthy donors did. Complete responders' diversity at baseline resembled that of newly diagnosed patients.

This TCR derives from a human donor with classical Hodgkin lymphoma. This material consisted of peripheral blood mononuclear cells (PBMCs), taken before the second cycle of nivolumab. This rearrangement joins TRBV4-1 to TRBJ2-5, with D unclear. For the CDR3, the DNA is TGCGCCAGCAGCCAAGATCTGTACCAAGAGACCCAGTACTTC. This codes for CASSQDLYQETQYF.